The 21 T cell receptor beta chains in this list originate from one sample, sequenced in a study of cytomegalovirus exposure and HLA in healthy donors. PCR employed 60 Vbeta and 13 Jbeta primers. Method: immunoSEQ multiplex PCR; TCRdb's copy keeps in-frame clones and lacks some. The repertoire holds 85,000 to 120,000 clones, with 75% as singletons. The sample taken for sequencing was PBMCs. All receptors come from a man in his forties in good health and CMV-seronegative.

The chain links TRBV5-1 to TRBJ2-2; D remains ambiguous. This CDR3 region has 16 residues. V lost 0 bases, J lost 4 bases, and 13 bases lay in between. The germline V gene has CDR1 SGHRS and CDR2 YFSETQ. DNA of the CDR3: TGCGCCAGCAGCTTGGACGGAGCGCCGGGCACCGGGGAGCTGTTTTTT. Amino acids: CASSLDGAPGTGELFF.

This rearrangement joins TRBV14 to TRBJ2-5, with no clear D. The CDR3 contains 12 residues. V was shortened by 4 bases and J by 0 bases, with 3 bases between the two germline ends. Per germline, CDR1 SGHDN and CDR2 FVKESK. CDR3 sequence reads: CASSPNQETQYF. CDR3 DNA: TGTGCCAGCAGCCCAAACCAAGAGACCCAGTACTTC.

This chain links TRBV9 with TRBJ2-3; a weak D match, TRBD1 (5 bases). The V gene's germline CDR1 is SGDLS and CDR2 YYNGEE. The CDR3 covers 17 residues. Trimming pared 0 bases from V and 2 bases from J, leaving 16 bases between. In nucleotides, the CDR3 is TGTGCCAGCAGCGTAGCTCAAAGGGGCACTAACACAGATACGCAGTATTTT. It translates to CASSVAQRGTNTDTQYF.

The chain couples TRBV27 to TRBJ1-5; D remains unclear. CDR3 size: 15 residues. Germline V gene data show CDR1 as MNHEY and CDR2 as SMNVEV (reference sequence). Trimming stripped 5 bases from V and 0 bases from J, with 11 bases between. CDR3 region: CASSTQQYSNQPQHF. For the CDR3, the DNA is TGTGCCAGCAGTACACAGCAATATAGCAATCAGCCCCAGCATTTT.

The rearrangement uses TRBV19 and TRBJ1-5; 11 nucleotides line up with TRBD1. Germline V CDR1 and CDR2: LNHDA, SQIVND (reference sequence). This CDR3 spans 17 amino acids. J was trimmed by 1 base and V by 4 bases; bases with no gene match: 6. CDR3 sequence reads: CASSSWTGGRSNQPQHF. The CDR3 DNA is TGTGCCAGTAGTAGCTGGACAGGGGGCAGGAGCAATCAGCCCCAGCATTTT. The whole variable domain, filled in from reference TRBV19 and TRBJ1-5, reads DGGITQSPKYLFRKEGQNVTLSCEQNLNHDAMYWYRQDPGQGLRLIYYSQIVNDFQKGDIAEGYSVSREKKESFPLTVTSAQKNPTAFYLCASSSWTGGRSNQPQHFGDGTRLSIL.

CDR3 loop: CASSPSGGVNQPQHF. The CDR3 DNA is TGCGCCAGCAGCCCCTCGGGGGGCGTGAATCAGCCCCAGCATTTT. The chain carries TRBV5-1 and TRBJ1-5; tentatively, D is TRBD1 (6 bases). The CDR3 is 15 residues long. Looked up from germline, CDR1 is SGHRS and CDR2 is YFSETQ. The ends were cut back, 4 bases at V and 4 bases at J, with 15 bases in the middle. Based on the CDR3 plus reference TRBV5-1 and TRBJ1-5, the full variable domain is KAGVTQTPRYLIKTRGQQVTLSCSPISGHRSVSWYQQTPGQGLQFLFEYFSETQRNKGNFPGRFSGRQFSNSRSEMNVSTLELGDSALYLCASSPSGGVNQPQHFGDGTRLSIL.

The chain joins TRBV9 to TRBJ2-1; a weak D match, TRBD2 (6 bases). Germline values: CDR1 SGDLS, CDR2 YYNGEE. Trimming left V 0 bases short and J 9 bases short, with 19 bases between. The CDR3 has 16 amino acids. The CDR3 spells CASSVGPAGEASEQFF. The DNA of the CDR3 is TGTGCCAGCAGCGTAGGACCCGCCGGGGAGGCCAGTGAGCAGTTCTTC.

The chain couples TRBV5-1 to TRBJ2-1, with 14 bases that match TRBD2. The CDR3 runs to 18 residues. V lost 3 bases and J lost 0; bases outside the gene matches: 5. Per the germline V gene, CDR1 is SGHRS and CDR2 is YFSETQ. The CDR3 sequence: CASSSRLAGGSSYNEQFF. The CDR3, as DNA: TGCGCCAGCAGCTCAAGACTAGCGGGGGGGAGCTCCTACAATGAGCAGTTCTTC.

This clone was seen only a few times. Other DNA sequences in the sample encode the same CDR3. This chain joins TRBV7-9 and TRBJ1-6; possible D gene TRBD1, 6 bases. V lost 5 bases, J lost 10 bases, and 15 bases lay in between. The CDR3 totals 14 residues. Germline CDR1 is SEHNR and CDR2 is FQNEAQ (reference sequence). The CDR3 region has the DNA TGTGCCAGCAGCCCCGGACAGCAGGACTCACCCCTCCACTTT. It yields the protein CASSPGQQDSPLHF. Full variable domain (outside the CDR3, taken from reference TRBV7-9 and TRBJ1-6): DTGVSQNPRHKITKRGQNVTFRCDPISEHNRLYWYRQTLGQGPEFLTYFQNEAQLEKSRLLSDRFSAERPKGSFSTLEIQRTEQGDSAMYLCASSPGQQDSPLHFGNGTRLTVT.

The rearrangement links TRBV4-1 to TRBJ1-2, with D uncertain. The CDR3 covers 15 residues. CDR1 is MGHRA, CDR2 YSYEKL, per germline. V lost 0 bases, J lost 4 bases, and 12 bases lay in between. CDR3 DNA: TGCGCCAGCAGCCAAGATCAACAGACACCCTATGGCTACACCTTC. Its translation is CASSQDQQTPYGYTF.

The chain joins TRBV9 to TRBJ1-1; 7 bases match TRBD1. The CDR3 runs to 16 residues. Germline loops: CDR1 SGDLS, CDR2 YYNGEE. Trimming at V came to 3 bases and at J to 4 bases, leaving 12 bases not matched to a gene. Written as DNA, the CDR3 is TGTGCCAGCAGCGGCAGACAGGGTTCTCTGGTCACTGAAGCTTTCTTT. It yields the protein CASSGRQGSLVTEAFF.

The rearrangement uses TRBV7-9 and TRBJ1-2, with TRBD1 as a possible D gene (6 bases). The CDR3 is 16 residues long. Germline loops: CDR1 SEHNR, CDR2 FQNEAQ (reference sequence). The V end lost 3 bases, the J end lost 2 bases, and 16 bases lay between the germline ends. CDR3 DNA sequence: TGTGCCAGCAGCTTGAGAGGGGGAAGTATAAACTATGGCTACACCTTC. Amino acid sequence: CASSLRGGSINYGYTF.

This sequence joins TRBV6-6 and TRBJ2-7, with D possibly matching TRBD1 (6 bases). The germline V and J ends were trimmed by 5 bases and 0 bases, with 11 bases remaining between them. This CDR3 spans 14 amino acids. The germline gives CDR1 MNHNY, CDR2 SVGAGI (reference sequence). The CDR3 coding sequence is TGTGCCAGCAGTCGGGACACCAACTCCTACGAGCAGTACTTC. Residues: CASSRDTNSYEQYF.

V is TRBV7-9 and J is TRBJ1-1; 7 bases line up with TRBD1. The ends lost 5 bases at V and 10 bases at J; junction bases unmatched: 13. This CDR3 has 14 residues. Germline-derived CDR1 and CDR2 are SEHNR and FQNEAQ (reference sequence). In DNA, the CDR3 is TGTGCCAGCAGCCTGATAGAGGGGGCCTCTCGAGCTTTCTTT. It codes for CASSLIEGASRAFF.

CDR3 loop: CAISDHLRGYGYTF. The CDR3 nucleotides read TGTGCCATCAGTGATCATCTCAGGGGGTATGGCTACACCTTC. The chain joins TRBV10-3 to TRBJ1-2; 7 bases match TRBD1. V shed 3 bases, J shed 5 bases, and the junction held 6 bases outside the gene matches. This CDR3 has 14 residues. CDR1 is ENHRY, CDR2 SYGVKD, per germline.

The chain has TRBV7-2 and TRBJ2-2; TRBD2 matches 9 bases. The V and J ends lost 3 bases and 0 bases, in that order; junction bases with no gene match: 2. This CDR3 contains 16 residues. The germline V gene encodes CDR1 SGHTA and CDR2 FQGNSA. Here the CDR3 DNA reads TGTGCCAGCAGCTTGCTAGCGGGAACGAACACCGGGGAGCTGTTTTTT. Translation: CASSLLAGTNTGELFF.

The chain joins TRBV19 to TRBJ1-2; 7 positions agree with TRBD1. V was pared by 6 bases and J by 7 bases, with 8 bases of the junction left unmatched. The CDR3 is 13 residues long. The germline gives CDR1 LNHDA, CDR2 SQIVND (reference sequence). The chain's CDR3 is CASREGQYSGYTF. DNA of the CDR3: TGTGCCAGTAGGGAGGGACAGTATAGTGGCTACACCTTC.

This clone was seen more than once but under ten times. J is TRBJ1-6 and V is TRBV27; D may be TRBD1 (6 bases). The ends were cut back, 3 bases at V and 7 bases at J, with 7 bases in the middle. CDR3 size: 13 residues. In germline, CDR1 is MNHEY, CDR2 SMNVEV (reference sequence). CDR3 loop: CASSFGQNSPLHF. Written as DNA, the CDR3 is TGTGCCAGCAGTTTTGGACAGAATTCACCCCTCCACTTT.

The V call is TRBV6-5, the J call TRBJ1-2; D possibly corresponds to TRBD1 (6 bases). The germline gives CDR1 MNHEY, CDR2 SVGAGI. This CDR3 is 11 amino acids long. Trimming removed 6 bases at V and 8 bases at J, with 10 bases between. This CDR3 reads CASRGQGGYTF. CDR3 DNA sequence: TGTGCCAGCAGGGGACAAGGGGGCTACACCTTC.

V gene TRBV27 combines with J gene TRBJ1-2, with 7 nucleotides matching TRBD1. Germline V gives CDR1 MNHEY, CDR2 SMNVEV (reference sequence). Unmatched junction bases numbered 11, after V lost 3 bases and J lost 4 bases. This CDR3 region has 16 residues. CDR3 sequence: CASSLTGPSRSYGYTF. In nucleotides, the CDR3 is TGTGCCAGCAGTTTGACAGGGCCTAGTCGTTCCTATGGCTACACCTTC.

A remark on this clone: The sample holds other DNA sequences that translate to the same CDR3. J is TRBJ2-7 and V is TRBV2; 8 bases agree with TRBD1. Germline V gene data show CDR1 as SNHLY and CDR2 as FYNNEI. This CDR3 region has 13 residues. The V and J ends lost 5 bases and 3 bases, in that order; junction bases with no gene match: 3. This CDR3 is CASSPDRGYEQYF. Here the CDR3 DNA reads TGTGCCAGCAGTCCCGACAGGGGCTACGAGCAGTACTTC.